These 27 T cell receptor beta chains came from one sample sequenced in a study of TIL therapy for anti-PD-1-resistant metastatic lung cancer. Documented time point: pre-treatment sample, taken before nivolumab and TIL therapy. This was the immunoSEQ v3 assay. Data came from immunoSEQ multiplex PCR; TCRdb stores just in-frame clones and leaves some out. Of about 46,000 clones in the sample, approximately 86% were seen once. The specimen comprised blood, sampled at baseline. All receptors come from a person aged 30 to 80 with non-small cell lung cancer.

This clone was counted between two and nine times. The chain has TRBV6-4 and TRBJ1-5; D gene unclear. The CDR3 is 13 residues long. Germline-derived CDR1 and CDR2 are MRHNA and SNTAGT. Trimming took off 11 bases at V and 3 bases at J, with 14 bases between the two ends. The DNA of the CDR3 is TGTGCCCCCTTAGGAGGGTCCAATCAGCCCCAGCATTTT. This translates into CAPLGGSNQPQHF.

The chain couples TRBV18 to TRBJ2-1; 11 nucleotides agree with TRBD2. Germline loops: CDR1 KGHSH, CDR2 LQKENI. CDR3 length equals 17 residues. After removal of 3 bases from V and 4 bases from J, the junction contained 8 bases not matched to a gene. The CDR3 nucleotides read TGTGCCAGCTCACCCGGGATTAGCGGGGGGGCATACAATGAGCAGTTCTTC. Its translation: CASSPGISGGAYNEQFF.

V and J are TRBV11-2 and TRBJ2-7; possible D gene TRBD2, 5 bases. Deletions cut 1 base from V and 6 bases from J, with 16 bases between. This CDR3 spans 15 amino acids. Looked up from germline, CDR1 is SGHAT and CDR2 is FQNNGV. The CDR3 sequence: CASSLGLIASSEQYF. CDR3 coding DNA: TGTGCCAGCAGCTTAGGGTTGATAGCGAGTTCCGAGCAGTACTTC.

The chain has TRBV7-9 and TRBJ2-3, with D uncertain. The V and J ends lost 2 bases and 1 base respectively, with 4 bases between them. This CDR3 is built from 13 residues. The germline gives CDR1 SEHNR, CDR2 FQNEAQ (reference sequence). CDR3 coding DNA: TGTGCCAGCAGCTTACTTGGCACAGATACGCAGTATTTT. Translating gives CASSLLGTDTQYF.

The chain couples TRBV27 to TRBJ2-3; D unresolved. This CDR3 has 13 amino acids. V was pared by 5 bases and J by 4 bases, with 10 bases between. Germline assignment: CDR1 MNHEY and CDR2 SMNVEV (reference sequence). CDR3 bases: TGTGCCAGCAGTCCCCCGGCCTCAGATACGCAGTATTTT. It yields the protein CASSPPASDTQYF.

The chain carries TRBV7-2 and TRBJ2-3, with D unclear. Germline V gives CDR1 SGHTA, CDR2 FQGNSA. The CDR3 extends over 16 amino acids. The V end was cut by 5 bases, the J end by 0 bases, with 15 bases between. The CDR3 sequence is CASSGLRRGSTDTQYF. The CDR3 region has the DNA TGTGCCAGCAGCGGCCTCCGGCGTGGAAGCACAGATACGCAGTATTTT.

The chain recombines TRBV28 with TRBJ2-2; D is possibly TRBD1 or TRBD2 (5 bases each). V was cut by 6 bases and J by 3 bases, with 17 bases left in between. The CDR3 extends over 16 amino acids. Germline V gives CDR1 MDHEN, CDR2 SYDVKM. The CDR3 here is CASSLGDVDYTGELFF. In DNA form, the CDR3 reads TGTGCCAGCAGCTTAGGGGACGTTGACTACACCGGGGAGCTGTTTTTT.

This clone has a single count. The chain uses TRBV5-5 and TRBJ1-5; weak D call: TRBD1 (5 bases). The CDR3 covers 15 residues. The V gene lost 0 bases and the J gene lost 7 bases, with 14 bases spanning the gap. From germline, CDR1 is SGHKS and CDR2 YYEKEE (reference sequence). CDR3 amino acids: CASSLAAGGLQPQHF. The CDR3, as DNA: TGTGCCAGCAGCTTGGCCGCCGGGGGACTCCAGCCCCAGCATTTT.

J is TRBJ2-1 and V is TRBV18; 8 bases are a match to TRBD2. With 0 bases clipped from V and 4 bases from J, the junction kept 2 bases outside the gene matches. Germline values: CDR1 KGHSH, CDR2 LQKENI. This CDR3 is built from 15 residues. The CDR3 loop is CASSPPGLVYNEQFF. The DNA of the CDR3 is TGTGCCAGCTCACCACCGGGACTAGTTTACAATGAGCAGTTCTTC.

The gene calls are TRBV21-1 and TRBJ2-2; the listed D gene, TRBD1, was not tested against the DNA. TRBV21-1 is classified as a pseudogene. The CDR3 totals 16 residues. CDR3 sequence (DNA): TGTGCCAGCAGCTACCCGACAGGGGGAAACACCGGGGAGCTGTTTTTT. Protein: CASSYPTGGNTGELFF.

This rearrangement joins TRBV7-8 to TRBJ1-2; no reliable D call. V was cut by 1 base and J by 8 bases, with 20 bases left in between. The germline gives CDR1 SGHVS, CDR2 FQNEAQ. The CDR3 is 16 amino acids. This chain's CDR3 is CASSLVGVAPVEGYTF. CDR3 in DNA: TGTGCCAGCAGCTTAGTCGGCGTCGCTCCCGTGGAAGGCTACACCTTC.

This clone has a handful of counts. The V call is TRBV28, the J call TRBJ2-7; tentative D call: TRBD1 (5 bases). The CDR3 is made up of 13 amino acids. Per germline, CDR1 MDHEN and CDR2 SYDVKM. Trimming took off 8 bases at V and 0 bases at J, with 11 bases between the two ends. Written as DNA, the CDR3 is TGTGCCAGCGGTCTCGACAGCTCCTACGAGCAGTACTTC. Protein product: CASGLDSSYEQYF.

J is TRBJ2-1 and V is TRBV3-1 (or the pseudogene TRBV3-2), with TRBD1 as a possible D gene (6 bases). The germline V gene has CDR1 LGHDT and CDR2 YNNKEL (reference sequence). The V end lost 4 bases, the J end lost 12 bases, and 22 bases lay between the germline ends. This CDR3 is 15 amino acids long. The CDR3 bases are TGTGCCAGCAGCCCAATGGTCGGACAGCCTGGTGGGCAGTTCTTC. Amino acids: CASSPMVGQPGGQFF.

The chain is built from TRBV27 and TRBJ1-6, with D hard to call. The germline V gene encodes CDR1 MNHEY and CDR2 SMNVEV (reference sequence). The CDR3 length is 16 residues. The V end lost 2 bases, the J end lost 10 bases, and 18 bases lay between the germline ends. DNA for the CDR3: TGTGCCAGCAGTTTAGTGGATCGGGCTCGAGGCTCACCCCTCCACTTT. Amino acid sequence: CASSLVDRARGSPLHF.

This clone has just one count. The V gene is TRBV2, the J gene TRBJ2-1; 12 bases are shared with TRBD2. The CDR3 loop spans 15 amino acids. J gave up 8 bases and V 4 bases, and 6 bases lay outside the gene matches. From germline, CDR1 is SNHLY and CDR2 FYNNEI. CDR3 protein: CASSASGGGQHEQFF. The CDR3 DNA reads as TGTGCCAGCAGTGCTAGCGGGGGGGGCCAGCATGAGCAGTTCTTC.

The chain recombines TRBV5-5 with TRBJ2-1; D is possibly TRBD2 (6 bases). The CDR3 is 16 residues long. Trimming stripped 4 bases from V and 5 bases from J, with 19 bases between. From germline, CDR1 is SGHKS and CDR2 YYEKEE (reference sequence). The CDR3 DNA is TGTGCCAGCAGCCTCGGGACTCCAATAATCAACAATGAGCAGTTCTTC. Its protein is CASSLGTPIINNEQFF.

This clone was counted a single time. V gene TRBV18 combines with J gene TRBJ2-5; 8 bases agree with TRBD2. V trimming: 3 bases; J trimming: 0 bases; junction bases outside the gene matches: 9. Germline CDR1 KGHSH, CDR2 LQKENI. This CDR3 has 17 residues. DNA of the CDR3: TGTGCCAGCTCACCGTTAGGGACTAGTAGGTACCAAGAGACCCAGTACTTC. It translates to CASSPLGTSRYQETQYF.

V and J are TRBV4-3 and TRBJ2-2; no definite D call. This CDR3 spans 14 amino acids. Per germline, CDR1 LGHNA and CDR2 YSLEER. The V end lost 2 bases, the J end lost 5 bases, and 9 bases lay between the germline ends. CDR3 bases: TGCGCCAGCAGCCAAAAGGGATTTACCGGGGAGCTGTTTTTT. Translating it yields CASSQKGFTGELFF.

The chain uses TRBV7-9 and TRBJ2-5, with D possibly being TRBD1 (6 bases). The V and J ends lost 4 bases and 4 bases respectively, with 13 bases between them. The CDR3 consists of 14 residues. In germline, CDR1 is SEHNR, CDR2 FQNEAQ (reference sequence). The CDR3 coding sequence is TGTGCCAGCAGCTCATACAGGGTTGGAGAGACCCAGTACTTC. Amino acids: CASSSYRVGETQYF. Supplemented by reference TRBV7-9 and TRBJ2-5, the full variable domain reads DTGVSQNPRHKITKRGQNVTFRCDPISEHNRLYWYRQTLGQGPEFLTYFQNEAQLEKSRLLSDRFSAERPKGSFSTLEIQRTEQGDSAMYLCASSSYRVGETQYFGPGTRLLVL.

This clone has only a few counts. The genes are TRBV6-5 and TRBJ1-6; no clear D gene. The CDR3 runs to 14 residues. Trimming left V 2 bases short and J 12 bases short, with 14 bases between. Germline loops: CDR1 MNHEY, CDR2 SVGAGI. The DNA of the CDR3 is TGTGCCAGCAGTTACAAGGGAACGTACAAACCCCTCCACTTT. This encodes CASSYKGTYKPLHF.

Regarding this clone: At one boundary the junction diverges from the germline segment, which might be a read error. The chain couples TRBV11-2 to TRBJ2-7; D is unresolved. In germline, CDR1 is SGHAT, CDR2 FQNNGV. CDR3 length: 16 residues. The CDR3 sequence: CASSFRALGFSHEQYF. CDR3 in DNA: TGTGCCAGCAGCTTCCGGGCCTTAGGGTTCTCCCACGAGCAGTACTTC.

Here the CDR3 DNA reads TGTGCCAGCAGCTATAGCGGGAGGTGGGATGAGCAGTTCTTC. Protein product: CASSYSGRWDEQFF. The chain employs TRBV7-3 and TRBJ2-1; 10 nucleotides agree with TRBD2. V trimming: 4 bases; J trimming: 8 bases; junction bases outside the gene matches: 5. The germline V gene encodes CDR1 SGHTA and CDR2 FQGTGA. The CDR3 is 14 amino acids.

This chain uses TRBV30 with TRBJ2-5; D gene unclear. The V gene's germline CDR1 is GTSNPN and CDR2 SVGIG (reference sequence). The CDR3 spans 12 residues. V lost 5 bases, J lost 1 base, and 8 bases lay in between. In nucleotides, the CDR3 is TGTGCCTGGGACCTAGGCCAAGAGACCCAGTACTTC. This encodes CAWDLGQETQYF. The full variable domain, completed using reference TRBV30 and TRBJ2-5, is SQTIHQWPATLVQPVGSPLSLECTVEGTSNPNLYWYRQAAGRGLQLLFYSVGIGQISSEVPQNLSASRPQDRQFILSSKKLLLSDSGFYLCAWDLGQETQYFGPGTRLLVL.

The chain couples TRBV29-1 to TRBJ2-7; D possibly corresponds to TRBD1 (6 bases). Trimming stripped 7 bases from V and 4 bases from J, with 23 bases between. The CDR3 length is 15 residues. Germline-derived CDR1 and CDR2 are SQVTM and ANQGSEA. In DNA form, the CDR3 reads TGCAGCGGCCTACCTTGGACAGTTCGGCGGTACGAGCAGTACTTC. It codes for CSGLPWTVRRYEQYF.

V and J are TRBV27 and TRBJ2-5; TRBD1 might be the D (6 bases). CDR3 size: 14 residues. CDR1 and CDR2 from the germline V gene are MNHEY and SMNVEV (reference sequence). V was clipped by 4 bases and J by 4 bases, with 13 bases between them. The CDR3: CASSSLTGLETQYF. As DNA, the CDR3 is TGTGCCAGCAGTTCACTTACAGGGTTAGAGACCCAGTACTTC.

In DNA, the CDR3 is TGTGCCAGCTCACCACCGGCGGGGGGAGGCAATCAGCCCCAGCATTTT. The encoded protein is CASSPPAGGGNQPQHF. The V gene is TRBV18, the J gene TRBJ1-5; tentative D call: TRBD1 (5 bases). The CDR3 has 16 residues. The germline CDR1 and CDR2 sequences are KGHSH and LQKENI. V shed 0 bases and J shed 2 bases, with 11 bases lying between them. The full variable domain, rest sourced from reference TRBV18 and TRBJ1-5, is NAGVMQNPRHLVRRRGQEARLRCSPMKGHSHVYWYRQLPEEGLKFMVYLQKENIIDESGMPKERFSAEFPKEGPSILRIQQVVRGDSAAYFCASSPPAGGGNQPQHFGDGTRLSIL.

This clone appeared a single time. The chain carries TRBV27 and TRBJ2-5, with D hard to call. This CDR3 spans 11 amino acids. Between the trimmed V and J ends, which lost 4 bases and 9 bases, there was a span of 9 bases. Germline-derived CDR1 and CDR2 are MNHEY and SMNVEV (reference sequence). CDR3 DNA: TGTGCCAGCAGTTCTGCTTCGGCCCAGTACTTC. Translating it yields CASSSASAQYF.